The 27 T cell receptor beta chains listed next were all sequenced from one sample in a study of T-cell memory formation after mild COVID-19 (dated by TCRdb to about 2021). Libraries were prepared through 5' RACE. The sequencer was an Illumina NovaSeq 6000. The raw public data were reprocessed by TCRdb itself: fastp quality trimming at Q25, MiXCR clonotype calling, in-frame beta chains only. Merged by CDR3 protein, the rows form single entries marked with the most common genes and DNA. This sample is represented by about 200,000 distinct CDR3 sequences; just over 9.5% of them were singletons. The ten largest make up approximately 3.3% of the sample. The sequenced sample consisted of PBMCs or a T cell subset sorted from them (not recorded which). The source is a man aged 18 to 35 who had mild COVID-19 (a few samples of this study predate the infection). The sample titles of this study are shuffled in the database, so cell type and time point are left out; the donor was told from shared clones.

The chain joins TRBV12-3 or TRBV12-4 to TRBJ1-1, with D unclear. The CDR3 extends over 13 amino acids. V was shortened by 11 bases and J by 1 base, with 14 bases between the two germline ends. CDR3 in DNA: TGTGCCTGTTCGATAGTGGGGAACACTGAAGCTTTCTTT. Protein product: CACSIVGNTEAFF.

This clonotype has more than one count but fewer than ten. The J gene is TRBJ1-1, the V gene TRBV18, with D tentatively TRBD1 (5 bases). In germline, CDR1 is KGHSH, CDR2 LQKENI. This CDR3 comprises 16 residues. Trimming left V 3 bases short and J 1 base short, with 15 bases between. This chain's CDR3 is CASSPSQGRTNTEAFF. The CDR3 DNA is TGTGCCAGCTCACCCTCGCAGGGACGGACGAACACTGAAGCTTTCTTT. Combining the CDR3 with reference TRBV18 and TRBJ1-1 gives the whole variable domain NAGVMQNPRHLVRRRGQEARLRCSPMKGHSHVYWYRQLPEEGLKFMVYLQKENIIDESGMPKERFSAEFPKEGPSILRIQQVVRGDSAAYFCASSPSQGRTNTEAFFGQGTRLTVV.

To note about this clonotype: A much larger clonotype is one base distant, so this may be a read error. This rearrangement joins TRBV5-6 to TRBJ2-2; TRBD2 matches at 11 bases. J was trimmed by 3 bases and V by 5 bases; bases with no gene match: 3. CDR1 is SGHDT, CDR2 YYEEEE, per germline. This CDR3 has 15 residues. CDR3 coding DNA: TGTGCCAGCAGTTCACTAGCGGGGGACACCGGGGAGCTGTTTTTT. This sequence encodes CASSSLAGDTGELFF.

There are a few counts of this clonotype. The CDR3 reads CASSTPKGGYGYTF. Written as DNA, the CDR3 is TGTGCCAGCAGTACTCCGAAAGGCGGCTATGGCTACACCTTC. The J gene is TRBJ1-2, the V gene TRBV6-5, with D unclear. The CDR3 is 14 residues long. Germline CDR1 is MNHEY and CDR2 is SVGAGI. Trimming removed 5 bases at V and 4 bases at J, with 14 bases between.

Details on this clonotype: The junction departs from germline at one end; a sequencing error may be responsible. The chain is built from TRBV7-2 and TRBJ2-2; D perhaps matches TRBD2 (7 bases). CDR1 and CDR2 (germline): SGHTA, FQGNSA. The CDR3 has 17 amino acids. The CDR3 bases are TGTGCCAGCAGCCGAGGAGGCGGGGGCGGTAACACCGGGGAGCTGATTTTT. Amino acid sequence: CASSRGGGGGNTGELIF.

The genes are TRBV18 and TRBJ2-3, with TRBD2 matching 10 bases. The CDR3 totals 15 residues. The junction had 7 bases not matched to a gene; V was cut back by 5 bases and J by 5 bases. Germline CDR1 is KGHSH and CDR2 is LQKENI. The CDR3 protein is CASSFVAGGEDTQYF. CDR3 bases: TGTGCCAGCTCATTTGTAGCGGGGGGCGAAGATACGCAGTATTTT. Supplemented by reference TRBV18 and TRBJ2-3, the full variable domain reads NAGVMQNPRHLVRRRGQEARLRCSPMKGHSHVYWYRQLPEEGLKFMVYLQKENIIDESGMPKERFSAEFPKEGPSILRIQQVVRGDSAAYFCASSFVAGGEDTQYFGPGTRLTVL.

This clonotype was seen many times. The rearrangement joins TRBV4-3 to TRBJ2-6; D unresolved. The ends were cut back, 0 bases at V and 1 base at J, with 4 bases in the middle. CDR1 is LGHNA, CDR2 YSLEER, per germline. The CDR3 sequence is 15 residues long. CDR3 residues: CASSQEESGANVLTF. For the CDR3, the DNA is TGCGCCAGCAGCCAAGAAGAATCTGGGGCCAACGTCCTGACTTTC.

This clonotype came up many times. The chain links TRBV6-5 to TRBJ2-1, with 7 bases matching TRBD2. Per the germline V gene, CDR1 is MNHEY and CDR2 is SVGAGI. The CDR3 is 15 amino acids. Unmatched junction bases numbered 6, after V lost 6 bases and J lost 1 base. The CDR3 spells CASSRGRASYNEQFF. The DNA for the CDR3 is TGTGCCAGCAGCCGGGGGAGGGCTTCCTACAATGAGCAGTTCTTC.

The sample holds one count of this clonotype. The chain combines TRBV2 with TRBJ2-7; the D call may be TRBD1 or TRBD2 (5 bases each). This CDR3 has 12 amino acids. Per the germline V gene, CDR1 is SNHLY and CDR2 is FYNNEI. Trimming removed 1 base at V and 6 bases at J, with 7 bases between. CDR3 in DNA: TGTGCCAGCAGTGAAGGAGGGGTCGAGCAGTACGTC. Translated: CASSEGGVEQYV.

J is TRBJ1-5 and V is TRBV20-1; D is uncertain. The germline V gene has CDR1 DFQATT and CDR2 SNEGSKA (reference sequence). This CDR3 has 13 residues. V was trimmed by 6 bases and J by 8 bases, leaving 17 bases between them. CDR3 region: CSASLEGFKPQHF. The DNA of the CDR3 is TGCAGTGCCTCGCTCGAAGGCTTCAAGCCCCAGCATTTT.

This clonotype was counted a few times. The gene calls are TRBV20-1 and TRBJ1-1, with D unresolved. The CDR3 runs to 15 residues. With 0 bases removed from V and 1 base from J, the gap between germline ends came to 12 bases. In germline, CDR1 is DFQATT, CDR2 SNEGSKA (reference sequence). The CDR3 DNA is TGCAGTGCTAGAGATCCCCGGGGAGCGAACACTGAAGCTTTCTTT. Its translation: CSARDPRGANTEAFF.

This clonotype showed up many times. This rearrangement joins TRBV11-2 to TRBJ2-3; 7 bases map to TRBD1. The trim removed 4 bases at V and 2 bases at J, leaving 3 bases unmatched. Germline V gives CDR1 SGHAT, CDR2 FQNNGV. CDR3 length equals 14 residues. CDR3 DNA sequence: TGTGCCAGCAGCTCGGACAGGTTCACAGATACGCAGTATTTT. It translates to CASSSDRFTDTQYF.

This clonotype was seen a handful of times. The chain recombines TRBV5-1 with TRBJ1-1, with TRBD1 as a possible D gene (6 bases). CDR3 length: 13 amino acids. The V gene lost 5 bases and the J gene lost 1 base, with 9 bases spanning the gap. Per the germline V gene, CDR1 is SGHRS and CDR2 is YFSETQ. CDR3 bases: TGCGCCAGCAGGGGACAATCGAACACTGAAGCTTTCTTT. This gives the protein CASRGQSNTEAFF.

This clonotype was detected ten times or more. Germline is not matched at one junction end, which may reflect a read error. The CDR3 DNA reads as TGTGCCAGCAGCCCAAACCTCCCTGGGGGGGGGACAACCGGGTACAGTGAGCAGTTCTTC. Translating gives CASSPNLPGGGTTGYSEQFF. The chain employs TRBV7-2 and TRBJ2-1; the D gene is possibly TRBD2 (7 bases). Looked up from germline, CDR1 is SGHTA and CDR2 is FQGNSA. The CDR3 has 20 residues.

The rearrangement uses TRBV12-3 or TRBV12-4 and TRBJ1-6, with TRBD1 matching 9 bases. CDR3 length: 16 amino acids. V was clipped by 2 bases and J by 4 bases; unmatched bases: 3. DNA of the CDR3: TGTGCCAGCAGTTTAACGACAGGGGGTTATAATTCACCCCTCCACTTT. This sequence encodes CASSLTTGGYNSPLHF.

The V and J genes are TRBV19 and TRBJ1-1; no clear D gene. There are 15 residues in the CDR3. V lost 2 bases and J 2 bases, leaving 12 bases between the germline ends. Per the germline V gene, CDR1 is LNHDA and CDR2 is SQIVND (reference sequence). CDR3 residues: CASSIFGALNTEAFF. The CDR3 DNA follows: TGTGCCAGTAGTATATTCGGTGCCCTAAACACTGAAGCTTTCTTT.

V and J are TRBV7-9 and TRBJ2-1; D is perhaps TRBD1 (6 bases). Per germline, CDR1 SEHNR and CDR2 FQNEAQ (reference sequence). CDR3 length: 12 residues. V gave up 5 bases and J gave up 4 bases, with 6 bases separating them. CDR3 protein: CASSGTYNEQFF. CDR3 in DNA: TGTGCCAGCAGCGGGACATACAATGAGCAGTTCTTC.

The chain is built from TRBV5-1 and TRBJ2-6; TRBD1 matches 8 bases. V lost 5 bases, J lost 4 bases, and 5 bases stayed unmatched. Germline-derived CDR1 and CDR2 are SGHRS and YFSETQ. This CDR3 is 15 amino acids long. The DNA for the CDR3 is TGCGCCAGCAGTGCAGGGGGCTTCGGGGCCAACGTCCTGACTTTC. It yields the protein CASSAGGFGANVLTF.

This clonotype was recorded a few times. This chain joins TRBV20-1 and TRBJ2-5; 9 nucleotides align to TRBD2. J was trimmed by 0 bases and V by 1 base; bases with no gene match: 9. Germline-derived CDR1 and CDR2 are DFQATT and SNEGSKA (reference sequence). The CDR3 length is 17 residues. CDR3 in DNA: TGCAGTGCTAGAGGGCCTTTAGCGGGGGTCAACCAAGAGACCCAGTACTTC. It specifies CSARGPLAGVNQETQYF.

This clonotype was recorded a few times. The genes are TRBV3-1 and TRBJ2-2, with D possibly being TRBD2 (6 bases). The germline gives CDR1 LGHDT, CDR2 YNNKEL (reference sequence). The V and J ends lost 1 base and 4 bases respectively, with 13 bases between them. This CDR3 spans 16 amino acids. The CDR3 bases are TGTGCCAGCAGCCAAGCGGCGGGGCGCGGCACCGGGGAGCTGTTTTTT. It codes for CASSQAAGRGTGELFF.

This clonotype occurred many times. The chain's CDR3 is CSAPRGTSASEQYV. CDR3 nucleotides: TGCAGTGCCCCCCGAGGGACTAGTGCGAGTGAGCAGTACGTC. The chain is built from TRBV20-1 and TRBJ2-7, with TRBD2 matching 8 bases. Unmatched junction bases numbered 14, after V lost 6 bases and J lost 7 bases. The germline CDR1 and CDR2 sequences are DFQATT and SNEGSKA (reference sequence). This CDR3 has 14 amino acids.

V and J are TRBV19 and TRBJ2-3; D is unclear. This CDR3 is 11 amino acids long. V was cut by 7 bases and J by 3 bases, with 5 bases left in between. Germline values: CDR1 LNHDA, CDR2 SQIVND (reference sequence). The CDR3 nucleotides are TGTGCCAGTATGGGGACAGATACGCAGTATTTT. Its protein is CASMGTDTQYF.

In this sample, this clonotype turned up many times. The CDR3 region is CASSLTLNYGYTF. As DNA, the CDR3 is TGCGCCAGCAGTTTGACACTAAACTATGGCTACACCTTC. The gene calls are TRBV5-1 and TRBJ1-2; D not resolved. This CDR3 is 13 amino acids long. The germline V and J ends were trimmed by 5 bases and 2 bases, with 10 bases remaining between them. Germline V gene lookup returns CDR1 SGHRS and CDR2 YFSETQ.

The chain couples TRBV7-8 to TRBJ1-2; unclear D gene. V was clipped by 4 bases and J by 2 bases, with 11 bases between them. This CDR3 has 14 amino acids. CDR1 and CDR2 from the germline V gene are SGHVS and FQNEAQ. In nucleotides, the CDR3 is TGTGCCAGCAGCTCGCCCCCGGCCAACTATGGCTACACCTTC. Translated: CASSSPPANYGYTF. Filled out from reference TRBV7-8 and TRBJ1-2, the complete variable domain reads GAGVSQSPRYKVAKRGQDVALRCDPISGHVSLFWYQQALGQGPEFLTYFQNEAQLDKSGLPSDRFFAERPEGSVSTLKIQRTQQEDSAVYLCASSSPPANYGYTFGSGTRLTVV.

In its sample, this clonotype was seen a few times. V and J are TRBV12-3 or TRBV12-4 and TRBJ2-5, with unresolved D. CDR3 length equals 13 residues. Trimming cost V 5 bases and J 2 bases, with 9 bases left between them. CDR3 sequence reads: CASSGRRQETQYF. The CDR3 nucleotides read TGTGCCAGCAGTGGGCGTCGGCAAGAGACCCAGTACTTC.

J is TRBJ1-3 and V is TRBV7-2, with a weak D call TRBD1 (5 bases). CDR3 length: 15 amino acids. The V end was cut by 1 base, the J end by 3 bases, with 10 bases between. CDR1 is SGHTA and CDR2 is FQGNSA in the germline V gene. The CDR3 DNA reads TGTGCCAGCAGCTTAGTAACAGGTCGTGGAAACACCATATATTTT. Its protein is CASSLVTGRGNTIYF.

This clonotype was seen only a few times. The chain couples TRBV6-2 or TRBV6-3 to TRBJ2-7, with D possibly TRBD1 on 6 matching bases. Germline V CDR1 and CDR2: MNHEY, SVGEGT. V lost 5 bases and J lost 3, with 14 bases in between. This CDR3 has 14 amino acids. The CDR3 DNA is TGTGCCAGCAGTGCAATAGGACAGCACTACGAGCAGTACTTC. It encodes CASSAIGQHYEQYF.